This entry lists 24 T cell receptor beta chains sequenced from one sample in a study of cytomegalovirus exposure and HLA in healthy donors. Sequencing used immunoSEQ multiplex PCR; TCRdb keeps in-frame clones, though not all of them. The table records some 74,000 clones, 93% of them present only once. Sequencing was done on a sample of PBMCs. The receptors were gathered from a woman under 40 in good health and CMV-seronegative.

V and J are TRBV18 and TRBJ2-7; 14 nucleotides agree with TRBD2. Germline CDR1 and CDR2: KGHSH and LQKENI. Trimming at V came to 4 bases and at J to 1 base, leaving 3 bases not matched to a gene. The CDR3 contains 16 residues. The CDR3 nucleotides are TGTGCCAGCTCACAGGGACTAGCGGGAGATTCCTACGAGCAGTACTTC. As protein: CASSQGLAGDSYEQYF.

The rearrangement joins TRBV29-1 to TRBJ2-3; 10 positions agree with TRBD2. This CDR3 comprises 15 residues. Trimming removed 6 bases from V and 5 bases from J; junction bases left unmatched: 11. Germline CDR1 SQVTM, CDR2 ANQGSEA. CDR3 nucleotide sequence: TGCAGCGTCCAGAAGCGGGGGGGTTTTGTAGATACGCAGTATTTT. This translates into CSVQKRGGFVDTQYF.

The chain joins TRBV9 to TRBJ2-7, with 12 bases identical to TRBD1. V was clipped by 3 bases and J by 5 bases; unmatched bases: 9. The CDR3 is made up of 16 amino acids. CDR1 and CDR2 (germline): SGDLS, YYNGEE. In DNA, the CDR3 is TGTGCCAGCAGCGCCGGGACAGGGGGCATTGGGGACGAGCAGTACTTC. It encodes CASSAGTGGIGDEQYF.

CDR3 DNA sequence: TGCGCCAGCAGCGAGGGACAGGCGGTGAACACTGAAGCTTTCTTT. Translated, it gives CASSEGQAVNTEAFF. This chain joins TRBV5-1 and TRBJ1-1, with 8 bases identical to TRBD1. Per germline, CDR1 SGHRS and CDR2 YFSETQ. The CDR3 has 15 residues. With 4 bases clipped from V and 0 bases from J, the junction kept 5 bases outside the gene matches. Full variable domain (remainder filled in from reference TRBV5-1 and TRBJ1-1): KAGVTQTPRYLIKTRGQQVTLSCSPISGHRSVSWYQQTPGQGLQFLFEYFSETQRNKGNFPGRFSGRQFSNSRSEMNVSTLELGDSALYLCASSEGQAVNTEAFFGQGTRLTVV.

The J gene is TRBJ1-2, the V gene TRBV28; D is uncertain. V was clipped by 10 bases and J by 3 bases, with 6 bases between them. The CDR3 is 10 amino acids. CDR1 is MDHEN, CDR2 SYDVKM, per germline. CDR3 region: CATVDYGYTF. In DNA, the CDR3 is TGTGCCACCGTAGACTATGGCTACACCTTC.

On this clone: Other DNA sequences in this specimen translate into the identical CDR3. The chain links TRBV9 to TRBJ2-1, with D maybe TRBD2 (5 bases). The germline V gene has CDR1 SGDLS and CDR2 YYNGEE. Trimming took 2 bases from V and 0 from J, leaving 6 bases between them. The CDR3 has 14 residues. The CDR3 sequence: CASSVGSSYNEQFF. Written as DNA, the CDR3 is TGTGCCAGCAGCGTGGGGAGCTCCTACAATGAGCAGTTCTTC.

CDR3 nucleotides: TGTGCCACCAGCAGAGATGCCCCCTCGGCGGAGACTAGCGGGAGCGAGAGCTCCTACGAGCAGTACTTC. As protein: CATSRDAPSAETSGSESSYEQYF. The V call is TRBV15, the J call TRBJ2-7; 12 nucleotides align to TRBD2. The germline V gene encodes CDR1 LNHNV and CDR2 YYDKDF (reference sequence). V was clipped by 0 bases and J by 0 bases; unmatched bases: 21. There are 23 residues in the CDR3.

The chain is built from TRBV10-3 and TRBJ1-2, with D hard to call. CDR3 size: 12 residues. CDR1 is ENHRY and CDR2 is SYGVKD in the germline V gene. V lost 2 bases and J 4 bases, leaving 5 bases between the germline ends. The CDR3 region has the DNA TGTGCCATCAGTGAGGGTAGCTATGGCTACACCTTC. Protein product: CAISEGSYGYTF.

The gene calls are TRBV6-5 and TRBJ1-3; weak D call: TRBD1 (6 bases). CDR1 is MNHEY, CDR2 SVGAGI, per germline. The CDR3 runs 15 residues. The V and J ends lost 6 bases and 0 bases respectively, with 12 bases between them. The CDR3 DNA sequence: TGTGCCAGCAGGGGAACAGGGCGCTCTGGAAACACCATATATTTT. Amino acid sequence: CASRGTGRSGNTIYF.

The chain recombines TRBV29-1 with TRBJ2-2; 14 positions match TRBD2. CDR1 and CDR2 (germline): SQVTM, ANQGSEA. This CDR3 contains 16 residues. V shed 7 bases and J 1 base; nucleotides not matched to a gene: 5. DNA for the CDR3: TGCAGCGCGGGACTAGCGGGGGCCAAGAACACCGGGGAGCTGTTTTTT. This codes for CSAGLAGAKNTGELFF.

V is TRBV4-2 and J is TRBJ1-2; the D is unclear. The V end was cut by 1 base, the J end by 4 bases, with 10 bases between. The CDR3 sequence is 14 residues long. Germline values: CDR1 LGHNA, CDR2 YNFKEQ. This chain's CDR3 is CASSQVQARYGYTF. The DNA for the CDR3 is TGTGCCAGCAGCCAAGTTCAAGCGCGCTATGGCTACACCTTC.

This chain connects TRBV18 to TRBJ1-4; no clear D gene. CDR3 length equals 16 residues. The V and J ends lost 1 base and 0 bases respectively, with 9 bases between them. Germline V gives CDR1 KGHSH, CDR2 LQKENI. For the CDR3, the DNA is TGTGCCAGCTCACCACTTGCGGATGCAACTAATGAAAAACTGTTTTTT. Translating it yields CASSPLADATNEKLFF.

The rearrangement links TRBV5-1 to TRBJ2-7; 8 bases line up with TRBD2. CDR1 is SGHRS and CDR2 is YFSETQ in the germline V gene. This CDR3 region has 14 residues. V shed 1 base, J shed 3 bases, and the junction held 3 bases outside the gene matches. The CDR3 DNA sequence: TGCGCCAGCAGCTTGTTGGCGGGGGGCTACGAGCAGTACTTC. Protein product: CASSLLAGGYEQYF.

The chain employs TRBV9 and TRBJ2-5, with 9 bases fitting TRBD2. Losses at the gene ends were 4 bases for V and 5 bases for J; bases not matched to a gene: 9. This CDR3 contains 15 residues. Germline CDR1 SGDLS, CDR2 YYNGEE. The CDR3 DNA reads as TGTGCCAGCAGCAGCCTAGCGGGACCGCAGGAGACCCAGTACTTC. It translates to CASSSLAGPQETQYF.

This rearrangement joins TRBV4-3 to TRBJ2-6; no clear D. The germline V and J ends were trimmed by 0 bases and 2 bases, with 5 bases remaining between them. There are 15 residues in the CDR3. Germline CDR1 reads LGHNA; CDR2 reads YSLEER. This chain's CDR3 is CASSQDSAGANVLTF. The CDR3 nucleotides read TGCGCCAGCAGCCAAGATTCGGCTGGGGCCAACGTCCTGACTTTC.

The gene calls are TRBV19 and TRBJ2-1, with TRBD1 identical over 10 bases. The ends lost 4 bases at V and 8 bases at J; junction bases unmatched: 8. The CDR3 contains 15 residues. Per the germline V gene, CDR1 is LNHDA and CDR2 is SQIVND (reference sequence). The CDR3 here is CASSRGQGSGDEQFF. In nucleotides, the CDR3 is TGTGCCAGTAGTAGGGGACAGGGGAGTGGCGATGAGCAGTTCTTC.

The rearrangement joins TRBV5-4 to TRBJ1-1, with D unresolved. Per the germline V gene, CDR1 is SGHNT and CDR2 is YYREEE (reference sequence). This CDR3 contains 14 residues. The ends were cut back, 7 bases at V and 0 bases at J, with 13 bases in the middle. Here the CDR3 reads CASQENPMNTEAFF. As DNA, the CDR3 is TGTGCCAGCCAGGAAAACCCCATGAACACTGAAGCTTTCTTT.

With regard to this clone: Other DNA sequences within the sample encode an identical CDR3. The gene calls are TRBV5-1 and TRBJ1-2; D might be TRBD1 (6 bases). This CDR3 spans 15 amino acids. V was trimmed by 2 bases and J by 1 base, leaving 12 bases between them. Germline V CDR1 and CDR2: SGHRS, YFSETQ. Here the CDR3 DNA reads TGCGCCAGCAGCTTAGGGGGTCCCGGTAACTATGGCTACACCTTC. Amino acids: CASSLGGPGNYGYTF.

The chain recombines TRBV28 with TRBJ1-4; 7 bases map to TRBD1. The CDR3 has 13 amino acids. J lost 5 bases, V lost 4 bases, and 1 base had no gene match. Germline V gives CDR1 MDHEN, CDR2 SYDVKM. CDR3 sequence (DNA): TGTGCCAGCAGTTCCAGGGGGAATGAAAAACTGTTTTTT. Amino acids: CASSSRGNEKLFF.

This clone appeared a single time. As DNA, the CDR3 is TGCAGCGTTGACGCAGGTCGGGGTGAGACTGAAGCTTTCTTT. Its protein product is CSVDAGRGETEAFF. V is TRBV29-1 and J is TRBJ1-1; D is uncertain. The germline V gene encodes CDR1 SQVTM and CDR2 ANQGSEA. V lost 3 bases to trimming and J lost 5 bases, with 16 bases between them. The CDR3 contains 14 residues.

This chain joins TRBV28 and TRBJ1-5; 7 positions agree with TRBD1. CDR1 is MDHEN and CDR2 is SYDVKM in the germline V gene. Germline trimming cut 6 bases from V and 1 base from J; bases unmatched to any gene: 0. The CDR3 has 13 residues. The CDR3 here is CASSRGSNQPQHF. The CDR3 DNA sequence: TGTGCCAGCAGCAGGGGGAGCAATCAGCCCCAGCATTTT.

J is TRBJ1-6 and V is TRBV7-2; 8 bases line up with TRBD1. The CDR3 contains 14 residues. Germline CDR1 SGHTA, CDR2 FQGNSA. V was clipped by 5 bases and J by 6 bases; unmatched bases: 3. The CDR3: CASSRDRSNSPLHF. DNA of the CDR3: TGTGCCAGCAGCCGGGACAGGAGTAATTCACCCCTCCACTTT.

The J gene is TRBJ2-7, the V gene TRBV6-1; 9 bases map to TRBD1. Unmatched junction bases numbered 7, after V lost 4 bases and J lost 3 bases. The CDR3 sequence is 15 residues long. CDR1 and CDR2 (germline): MNHNS, SASEGT. In nucleotides, the CDR3 is TGTGCCAGCAGTGCTACCGGGACAGGGTTCTACGAGCAGTACTTC. Protein sequence: CASSATGTGFYEQYF.

The V and J genes are TRBV19 and TRBJ1-3; D may be TRBD1 (5 bases). V was shortened by 8 bases and J by 2 bases, with 16 bases between the two germline ends. Germline V gene data show CDR1 as LNHDA and CDR2 as SQIVND (reference sequence). The CDR3 runs to 15 residues. The CDR3 DNA follows: TGTGCCAGTCCTAGCCGGGACTCAGCTGGAAACACCATATATTTT. Protein sequence: CASPSRDSAGNTIYF.